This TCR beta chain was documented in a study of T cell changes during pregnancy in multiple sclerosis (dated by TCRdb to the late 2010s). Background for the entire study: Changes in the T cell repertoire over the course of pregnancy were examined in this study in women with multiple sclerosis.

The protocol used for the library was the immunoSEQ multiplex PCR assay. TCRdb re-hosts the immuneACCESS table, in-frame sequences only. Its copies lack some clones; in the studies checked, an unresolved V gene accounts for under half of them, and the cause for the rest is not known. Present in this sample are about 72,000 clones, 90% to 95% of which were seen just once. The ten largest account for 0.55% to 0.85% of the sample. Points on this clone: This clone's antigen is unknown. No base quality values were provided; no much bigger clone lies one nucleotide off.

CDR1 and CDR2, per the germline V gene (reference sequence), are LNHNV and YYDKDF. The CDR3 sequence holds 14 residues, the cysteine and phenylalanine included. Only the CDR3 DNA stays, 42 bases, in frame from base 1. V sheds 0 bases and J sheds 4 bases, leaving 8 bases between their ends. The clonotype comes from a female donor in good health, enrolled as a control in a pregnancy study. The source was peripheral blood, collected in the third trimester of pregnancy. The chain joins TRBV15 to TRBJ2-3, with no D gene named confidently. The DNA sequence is TGTGCCACCAGCAGAGATACTGTTCCAGATACGCAGTATTTT. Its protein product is CATSRDTVPDTQYF.